A single sample gave rise to the 32 T cell receptor beta chains below, sequenced in a study of blood T cells in healthy people across ages. The use of a sample-barcoded 5' primer and a J-beta primer mix characterized a second PCR of roughly 6 to 12 cycles. TCRdb re-analysed the 5' RACE reads in MiXCR, keeping a single row per CDR3 protein. The profile covers some 1.5 million distinct CDR3 sequences, with roughly 30% appearing a single time and approximately 7.7% taken by the ten largest. What was sequenced was blood. Source of these receptors: a woman aged 25-40 years in good health.

The chain links TRBV4-1 to TRBJ2-5; D may be TRBD2 (6 bases). The CDR3 length is 13 residues. CDR1 and CDR2 from the germline V gene are MGHRA and YSYEKL. Trimming cost V 8 bases and J 4 bases, with 14 bases left between them. The CDR3 DNA reads as TGCGCCAGCGGCTGGGGACTTCTAGAGACCCAGTACTTC. It is translated as CASGWGLLETQYF.

The chain has TRBV7-2 and TRBJ1-2, with D perhaps matching TRBD1 (6 bases). Germline V CDR1 and CDR2: SGHTA, FQGNSA. This CDR3 contains 15 residues. Trimming cost V 5 bases and J 6 bases, with 19 bases left between them. In DNA form, the CDR3 reads TGTGCCAGCAGCCTTGGACCCAGGGGAGTAAATGGCTACACCTTC. It translates to CASSLGPRGVNGYTF.

DNA of the CDR3: TGTGCCAGCAGTTACACGGGACTAGCGGGAGTGGTGTCCTACAATGAGCAGTTCTTC. Protein: CASSYTGLAGVVSYNEQFF. The chain couples TRBV6-5 to TRBJ2-1; the match to TRBD2 covers 14 bases. Germline lookup yields CDR1 MNHEY and CDR2 SVGAGI. The CDR3 length is 19 residues. V trimming: 2 bases; J trimming: 1 base; junction bases outside the gene matches: 7.

The chain is built from TRBV5-1 and TRBJ1-1, with no clear D. This CDR3 is 13 amino acids long. The germline gives CDR1 SGHRS, CDR2 YFSETQ. V shed 0 bases and J shed 4 bases, with 7 bases lying between them. CDR3 nucleotides: TGCGCCAGCAGCTTGGAGACCATCACTGAAGCTTTCTTT. Amino acid sequence: CASSLETITEAFF.

In its sample, this clonotype was seen a few times. The chain couples TRBV24-1 to TRBJ2-5; D may correspond to TRBD1 or TRBD2 (5 bases each). Between the trimmed V and J ends, which lost 9 bases and 1 base, there was a span of 20 bases. Germline assignment: CDR1 KGHDR and CDR2 SFDVKD. The CDR3 totals 16 residues. The CDR3 sequence: CATQGGWGKGQETQYF. In DNA form, the CDR3 reads TGTGCCACCCAAGGCGGGTGGGGGAAAGGCCAAGAGACCCAGTACTTC.

This clonotype was recorded at least ten times. The chain joins TRBV15 to TRBJ2-1; D remains unclear. The V gene's germline CDR1 is LNHNV and CDR2 YYDKDF (reference sequence). The V gene lost 0 bases and the J gene lost 0 bases, with 12 bases spanning the gap. CDR3 length: 17 amino acids. The CDR3 sequence is CATSRDVYETSYNEQFF. In DNA form, the CDR3 reads TGTGCCACCAGCAGAGATGTTTACGAGACCTCCTACAATGAGCAGTTCTTC.

The genes are TRBV24-1 and TRBJ2-3; D is undetermined. Germline V gives CDR1 KGHDR, CDR2 SFDVKD. The CDR3 length is 17 residues. V lost 2 bases, J lost 2 bases, and 16 bases lay in between. CDR3 loop: CATSDSTPPTHTDTQYF. CDR3 DNA: TGTGCCACCAGTGATTCTACACCCCCTACGCACACAGATACGCAGTATTTT.

Only one count was recorded for this clonotype. The chain employs TRBV28 and TRBJ1-5; the D is unclear. The CDR3 is made up of 14 amino acids. V gave up 5 bases and J gave up 0 bases, with 8 bases separating them. Germline lookup yields CDR1 MDHEN and CDR2 SYDVKM. The CDR3 bases are TGTGCCAGCAGTCAAATCAATAGCAATCAGCCCCAGCATTTT. Protein: CASSQINSNQPQHF. The full variable domain, its missing parts supplied by reference TRBV28 and TRBJ1-5, is DVKVTQSSRYLVKRTGEKVFLECVQDMDHENMFWYRQDPGLGLRLIYFSYDVKMKEKGDIPEGYSVSREKKERFSLILESASTNQTSMYLCASSQINSNQPQHFGDGTRLSIL.

The J gene is TRBJ1-5, the V gene TRBV6-5; weak D call: TRBD1 (6 bases). This CDR3 spans 14 amino acids. V was trimmed by 6 bases and J by 0 bases, leaving 9 bases between them. The germline V gene has CDR1 MNHEY and CDR2 SVGAGI. For the CDR3, the DNA is TGTGCCAGCAGGGAACAGGGTAGCAATCAGCCCCAGCATTTT. Residues: CASREQGSNQPQHF.

The chain has TRBV5-5 and TRBJ2-5; D perhaps matches TRBD2 (6 bases). The CDR3 spans 14 residues. The germline gives CDR1 SGHKS, CDR2 YYEKEE (reference sequence). V was shortened by 3 bases and J by 3 bases, with 12 bases between the two germline ends. CDR3 sequence (DNA): TGTGCCAGCAGCTGGGGTCCGGGGGAAGAGACCCAGTACTTC. Amino acids: CASSWGPGEETQYF.

This CDR3 reads CASSSKRGGYNEQFF. CDR3 in DNA: TGTGCCAGCAGCTCCAAACGGGGGGGGTACAATGAGCAGTTCTTC. This sequence joins TRBV7-9 and TRBJ2-1, with 8 bases that match TRBD2. The CDR3 has 15 amino acids. The ends lost 4 bases at V and 4 bases at J; junction bases unmatched: 6. Germline V CDR1 and CDR2: SEHNR, FQNEAQ (reference sequence).

The chain uses TRBV20-1 and TRBJ2-5; D is unresolved. The CDR3 covers 12 residues. V was shortened by 7 bases and J by 0 bases, with 9 bases between the two germline ends. The germline V gene encodes CDR1 DFQATT and CDR2 SNEGSKA (reference sequence). The CDR3 sequence is CSVEPHQETQYF. In nucleotides, the CDR3 is TGCAGTGTTGAGCCTCACCAAGAGACCCAGTACTTC.

Points on this clonotype: Since a much larger clone is just one base distant, this may be a read error. CDR3 DNA sequence: TGTGCCAGCAGACAACAGAGGATCCAAGAGACCCAGTACTTC. It codes for CASRQQRIQETQYF. This chain joins TRBV3-1 and TRBJ2-5; D unclear. The CDR3 has 14 residues. Per germline, CDR1 LGHDT and CDR2 YNNKEL (reference sequence). Trimming shortened V by 6 bases and J by 1 base, and 12 bases separated the two germline ends.

The V gene is TRBV21-1, the J gene TRBJ2-7; TRBD1, as called in the table, went unchecked against the DNA. TRBV21-1 counts as a pseudogene. The CDR3 covers 16 residues. This CDR3 is CASSKDWAGAGYEQYF. In nucleotides, the CDR3 is TGTGCCAGCAGCAAAGATTGGGCAGGGGCTGGCTACGAGCAGTACTTC.

This clonotype appeared once. This chain uses TRBV20-1 with TRBJ2-3; possible D gene TRBD2, 6 bases. Germline V CDR1 and CDR2: DFQATT, SNEGSKA (reference sequence). With 5 bases removed from V and 2 bases from J, the gap between germline ends came to 20 bases. The CDR3 length is 16 residues. The chain's CDR3 is CSAGQAAGGDTDTQYF. The CDR3 nucleotides are TGCAGTGCTGGTCAGGCGGCCGGCGGGGACACAGATACGCAGTATTTT.

V is TRBV7-9 and J is TRBJ2-5; 8 positions agree with TRBD1. Germline V CDR1 and CDR2: SEHNR, FQNEAQ (reference sequence). After removal of 5 bases from V and 1 base from J, the junction contained 6 bases not matched to a gene. The CDR3 runs 15 residues. The chain's CDR3 is CASSRTGRTQETQYF. In DNA, the CDR3 is TGTGCCAGCAGCCGGACAGGGAGGACCCAAGAGACCCAGTACTTC.

The sample holds a few counts of this clonotype. The chain uses TRBV4-1 and TRBJ2-3, with TRBD1 matching 10 bases. V lost 5 bases and J lost 1; bases outside the gene matches: 6. The CDR3 loop spans 16 amino acids. CDR1 is MGHRA, CDR2 YSYEKL, per germline. CDR3 region: CASSTRTGGGTDTQYF. CDR3 nucleotides: TGCGCCAGCAGCACGCGGACAGGGGGTGGCACAGATACGCAGTATTTT.

The chain couples TRBV28 to TRBJ1-5; D unresolved. This CDR3 contains 15 residues. Trimming pared 6 bases from V and 7 bases from J, leaving 19 bases between. Germline V gene data show CDR1 as MDHEN and CDR2 as SYDVKM. The CDR3 loop reads CASSPPTRYEQPQHF. DNA of the CDR3: TGTGCCAGCAGCCCCCCGACAAGGTATGAACAGCCCCAGCATTTT.

The chain carries TRBV7-9 and TRBJ1-2, with a tentative D call TRBD1 (5 bases). V was pared by 5 bases and J by 8 bases, with 15 bases between. The germline V gene has CDR1 SEHNR and CDR2 FQNEAQ (reference sequence). The CDR3 length is 13 residues. The CDR3 nucleotides are TGTGCCAGCAGCACCGTCAGGGAGATCGGCTACACCTTC. It yields the protein CASSTVREIGYTF.

The rearrangement joins TRBV25-1 to TRBJ1-3; no clear D gene. There are 16 residues in the CDR3. The V and J ends lost 10 bases and 4 bases respectively, with 23 bases between them. In germline, CDR1 is MGHDK, CDR2 SYGVNS. CDR3 nucleotide sequence: TGTGCCATCCAAAGCCGCGGGGAGTTCCGAGGAAACACCATATATTTT. It is translated as CAIQSRGEFRGNTIYF.

This sequence joins TRBV4-3 and TRBJ1-1; D is perhaps TRBD1 (5 bases). The length of the CDR3 is 15 residues. V was trimmed by 4 bases and J by 4 bases, leaving 16 bases between them. In germline, CDR1 is LGHNA, CDR2 YSLEER. The CDR3 loop is CASSPLADGGTEAFF. The CDR3 DNA is TGCGCCAGCAGCCCGTTGGCGGACGGGGGCACTGAAGCTTTCTTT.

This clonotype was found many times. This rearrangement joins TRBV20-1 to TRBJ2-6; D gene unclear. Germline lookup yields CDR1 DFQATT and CDR2 SNEGSKA (reference sequence). Deletions cut 0 bases from V and 2 bases from J, with 5 bases between. This CDR3 region has 14 residues. The CDR3 is CSARDPAGANVLTF. The CDR3, as DNA: TGCAGTGCTAGAGATCCGGCTGGGGCCAACGTCCTGACTTTC.

Many counts were recorded for this clonotype. The chain is built from TRBV29-1 and TRBJ2-3, with a possible D match to TRBD2 (6 bases). Germline V lookup: CDR1 SQVTM, CDR2 ANQGSEA. The CDR3 contains 14 residues. The V gene lost 5 bases and the J gene lost 1 base, with 13 bases spanning the gap. Here the CDR3 reads CSVTGVSGTDTQYF. The CDR3 DNA reads as TGCAGCGTTACGGGGGTTTCTGGCACAGATACGCAGTATTTT.

This clonotype was observed many times. The V call is TRBV6-2 or TRBV6-3, the J call TRBJ2-1; maybe TRBD2 (6 bases). The V and J ends lost 7 bases and 5 bases respectively, with 12 bases between them. The CDR3 contains 13 residues. Per the germline V gene, CDR1 is MNHEY and CDR2 is SVGEGT. The CDR3 loop is CASNKDYNNEQFF. DNA for the CDR3: TGTGCCAGCAATAAGGACTACAACAATGAGCAGTTCTTC.

About this clonotype: At one boundary the junction diverges from the germline segment, which might be a read error. V is TRBV4-3 and J is TRBJ2-1, with TRBD2 identical over 8 bases. The CDR3 runs 17 residues. Germline CDR1 LGHNA, CDR2 YSLEER. CDR3 nucleotides: TGCGCCAGCAGCCAAGAATACAGCGGGAGAGGAGACAATGGGCAGTTCTTC. It encodes CASSQEYSGRGDNGQFF.

This clonotype has a handful of counts. This chain connects TRBV2 to TRBJ1-5; D is undetermined. Per germline, CDR1 SNHLY and CDR2 FYNNEI. The CDR3 consists of 15 residues. Trimming left V 0 bases short and J 5 bases short, with 11 bases between. Here the CDR3 reads CASSEALQSDQPQHF. The CDR3 nucleotides are TGTGCCAGCAGTGAAGCGCTGCAGTCGGATCAGCCCCAGCATTTT.

The chain links TRBV12-3 or TRBV12-4 to TRBJ1-6; the D gene is possibly TRBD1 (6 bases). Trimming cost V 6 bases and J 6 bases, with 21 bases left between them. The CDR3 consists of 17 residues. Here the CDR3 DNA reads TGTGCCAGCAGCCTCAGGCGGGGGCAGGGGCCTAATTCACCCCTCCACTTT. Translation: CASSLRRGQGPNSPLHF.

The chain carries TRBV4-3 and TRBJ2-3; 10 positions match TRBD2. Trimming cost V 1 base and J 4 bases; bases outside gene matches: 17. The CDR3 contains 20 residues. Germline CDR1 is LGHNA and CDR2 is YSLEER. The CDR3 protein is CASSQATSREVAGGSDTQYF. In DNA form, the CDR3 reads TGCGCCAGCAGCCAAGCGACTTCCCGGGAGGTAGCGGGAGGATCAGATACGCAGTATTTT.

Turning to this clonotype: A much larger clone is a single base away; this may be a read error. The CDR3 end shows no conserved phenylalanine or tryptophan, and so a read error is likely. The chain carries TRBV20-1 and TRBJ2-1; 8 nucleotides match TRBD2. CDR1 DFQATT and CDR2 SNEGSKA come from the germline V gene (reference sequence). This CDR3 is built from 17 residues. Unmatched junction bases numbered 19, after V lost 4 bases and J lost 8 bases. CDR3 protein: CSATRGGGSGSTHEQFL. CDR3 nucleotide sequence: TGCAGTGCTACTAGGGGGGGCGGAAGCGGGAGTACCCATGAGCAGTTCTTA.

Concerning this clonotype itself: Relative to the germline gene, one junction end is altered; a read error may explain this. The J gene is TRBJ2-5, the V gene TRBV3-1; no definite D call. Germline loops: CDR1 LGHDT, CDR2 YNNKEL (reference sequence). This CDR3 comprises 15 residues. The CDR3: CAGSQDRPFYQTQYF. The CDR3 bases are TGTGCCGGCAGCCAAGATCGCCCCTTCTACCAGACCCAGTACTTC.

This clonotype has just a few counts. The CDR3 DNA is TGCGCCAGCAGTGGAGGGGGGCGAAGGGAGCTGTTTTTT. It translates to CASSGGGRRELFF. The genes are TRBV10-2 and TRBJ2-2; D may match TRBD1 or TRBD2 (6 bases each). The V end was cut by 4 bases, the J end by 9 bases, with 12 bases between. This CDR3 has 13 residues. CDR1 and CDR2 from the germline V gene are WSHSY and SAAADI.

Many counts were recorded for this clonotype. The chain joins TRBV9 to TRBJ2-4; the D is unclear. CDR3 length equals 13 residues. Trimming cost V 0 bases and J 8 bases, with 9 bases left between them. Per the germline V gene, CDR1 is SGDLS and CDR2 is YYNGEE. The CDR3 DNA sequence: TGTGCCAGCAGCGTAGGAGCAGGCGACATTCAGTACTTC. This encodes CASSVGAGDIQYF.